Sequencing of this TCR beta chain was carried out in a study of T cells after posttransplantation cyclophosphamide. Study-level results: Skin or GI-infiltrating T cells shared few TRB sequences with blood. Recipient CMV seropositivity and CMV reactivation strongly tracked TRB clonality.

Assay used: immunoSEQ multiplex PCR; TCRdb lists only in-frame clones, some missing. The profile shows tens of thousands of clones, around nine tenths of them singletons. The germline gives CDR1 MDHEN, CDR2 SYDVKM. The CDR3 is 15 amino acids. Trimming shortened V by 5 bases and J by 7 bases, and 15 bases separated the two germline ends. Cells defined as naive were viable CD3+CD4+ or CD3+CD8+ and CCR7+CD45RA+CD45RO-CD95-CD27+CD28+. Of note for this clone: Its target is not known.

The chain joins TRBV28 to TRBJ1-6; D remains ambiguous. The sample was naive CD4+ T cells sorted from blood. The clonotype originates from a man aged 25-45 years in good health and a related stem cell transplant donor. The chain's CDR3 is CASSARTLMNSPLHF. The CDR3 DNA sequence: TGTGCCAGCAGTGCCAGAACGTTAATGAATTCACCCCTCCACTTT.